This T cell receptor beta chain was recorded in a study of T cell responses to AZD1222 COVID-19 vaccine. Generated by immunoSEQ multiplex PCR, the TCRdb table keeps only in-frame clones and is missing some. The table includes 150,000 to 200,000 clones, roughly nine tenths detected once. The sequenced sample was peripheral blood, obtained 28 days after the second AZD1222 dose. This sequence originates from an adult who received the AZD1222 COVID-19 vaccine.

The CDR3: CASSPPRLAGKETQYF. CDR3 bases: TGTGCCAGCAGTCCCCCACGACTAGCGGGTAAAGAGACCCAGTACTTC. The V and J genes are TRBV2 and TRBJ2-5, with 10 positions matching TRBD2. Losses at the gene ends were 5 bases for V and 3 bases for J; bases not matched to a gene: 9. CDR3 length: 16 residues. Germline-derived CDR1 and CDR2 are SNHLY and FYNNEI.